The 22 T cell receptor beta chains given below trace back to one sample, sequenced in a study of control samples from healthy donors and cancer patients. This table comes from immunoSEQ multiplex PCR, and its TCRdb copy is limited to in-frame clones, with some not included. Of about 150,000 clones listed, about nine tenths were seen once; the top ten hold 4.9%. Sequenced: blood. These receptors were taken from a man aged 25 to 40 in good health.

The chain employs TRBV7-6 and TRBJ2-3; the match to TRBD2 covers 8 bases. The CDR3 totals 17 residues. The ends lost 5 bases at V and 3 bases at J; junction bases unmatched: 13. Germline CDR1 and CDR2: SGHVS and FNYEAQ. CDR3 in amino acids: CASSGGLSGGGTDTQYF. The CDR3 DNA sequence: TGTGCCAGCAGCGGGGGGCTAAGCGGGGGAGGGACAGATACGCAGTATTTT.

The V call is TRBV5-1, the J call TRBJ2-7, with D possibly TRBD1 on 6 matching bases. The CDR3 extends over 18 amino acids. V was trimmed by 0 bases and J by 3 bases, leaving 22 bases between them. The germline CDR1 and CDR2 sequences are SGHRS and YFSETQ. The CDR3 loop reads CASSLEQGRWGLFYEQYF. In nucleotides, the CDR3 is TGCGCCAGCAGCTTGGAACAGGGACGTTGGGGGCTCTTCTACGAGCAGTACTTC.

This clone counts as medium-sized. The chain couples TRBV7-9 to TRBJ1-2; 7 bases match TRBD1. Trimming took 4 bases from V and 4 from J; bases not matched to a gene: 3. Germline V CDR1 and CDR2: SEHNR, FQNEAQ (reference sequence). There are 13 residues in the CDR3. The CDR3 is CASSSGTAYGYTF. Written as DNA, the CDR3 is TGTGCCAGCAGCTCAGGGACAGCCTATGGCTACACCTTC.

This sequence joins TRBV24-1 and TRBJ2-1; no clear D gene. Germline values: CDR1 KGHDR, CDR2 SFDVKD. Trimming pared 0 bases from V and 3 bases from J, leaving 8 bases between. The CDR3 runs 15 residues. CDR3 coding DNA: TGTGCCACCAGTGATTTGAACACGGACTACAATGAGCAGTTCTTC. Translating gives CATSDLNTDYNEQFF.

The DNA of the CDR3 is TGTGCCAGCACCACTTCCGGGACTGGCTCCTACGAGCAGTACTTC. Amino acids: CASTTSGTGSYEQYF. The chain combines TRBV13 with TRBJ2-7, with a possible D match to TRBD2 (6 bases). V lost 7 bases and J 0 bases, leaving 16 bases between the germline ends. This CDR3 is 15 amino acids long. Germline assignment: CDR1 PRHDT and CDR2 FYEKMQ (reference sequence). Full variable domain (outside the CDR3, taken from reference TRBV13 and TRBJ2-7): AAGVIQSPRHLIKEKRETATLKCYPIPRHDTVYWYQQGPGQDPQFLISFYEKMQSDKGSIPDRFSAQQFSDYHSELNMSSLELGDSALYFCASTTSGTGSYEQYFGPGTRLTVT.

About this clone: The sample carries other DNA sequences with the same CDR3. The rearrangement uses TRBV6-5 and TRBJ2-1; 10 bases agree with TRBD1. With V trimmed by 6 bases and J by 7 bases, 0 bases remained unmatched. Per the germline V gene, CDR1 is MNHEY and CDR2 is SVGAGI. This CDR3 comprises 12 residues. CDR3: CASRDRGNEQFF. In nucleotides, the CDR3 is TGTGCCAGCAGGGACAGGGGGAATGAGCAGTTCTTC.

This clone was seen just once. The CDR3 DNA reads TGTGCCAGCAGTCTCCTCTGGGATTCACCCCTCCACTTT. Protein product: CASSLLWDSPLHF. The chain links TRBV25-1 to TRBJ1-6; D gene unclear. The CDR3 has 13 residues. V shed 5 bases and J shed 8 bases, with 10 bases lying between them. Germline V gives CDR1 MGHDK, CDR2 SYGVNS.

The rearrangement links TRBV21-1 to TRBJ2-1; TRBD1 is the table's D call and was not checked against the DNA. TRBV21-1 is a pseudogene. The CDR3 totals 15 residues. In nucleotides, the CDR3 is TGTGCCAGCAGCGCCCGGGACAGGGAGTACAATGAGCAGTTCTTC. Amino acids: CASSARDREYNEQFF.

The count of this clone is one. This chain joins TRBV7-3 and TRBJ2-3; no clear D. Germline assignment: CDR1 SGHTA and CDR2 FQGTGA. Trimming stripped 5 bases from V and 0 bases from J, with 6 bases between. The CDR3 loop spans 13 amino acids. CDR3 DNA sequence: TGTGCCAGCAGCGTCCTTAGCACAGATACGCAGTATTTT. Its protein is CASSVLSTDTQYF.

The V and J genes are TRBV2 and TRBJ1-1; D gene unclear. V was shortened by 4 bases and J by 8 bases, with 8 bases between the two germline ends. The CDR3 has 11 residues. Germline-derived CDR1 and CDR2 are SNHLY and FYNNEI. The CDR3 here is CASSAVAEAFF. As DNA, the CDR3 is TGTGCCAGCAGTGCGGTTGCCGAAGCTTTCTTT.

The CDR3 bases are TGTGCCAGCAGCCAAGATGGGGACAGTTGGACTACCTACGAGCAGTACTTC. It translates to CASSQDGDSWTTYEQYF. The J gene is TRBJ2-7, the V gene TRBV3-1 (or the pseudogene TRBV3-2), with D tentatively TRBD1 (7 bases). The CDR3 contains 17 residues. Trimming shortened V by 0 bases and J by 2 bases, and 17 bases separated the two germline ends. Germline CDR1 LGHDT, CDR2 YNNKEL (reference sequence).

This chain connects TRBV18 to TRBJ1-2, with TRBD1 matching 8 bases. V lost 3 bases and J lost 6; bases outside the gene matches: 6. Germline CDR1 is KGHSH and CDR2 is LQKENI. This CDR3 is built from 14 residues. CDR3: CASSPTGEWNGYTF. CDR3 nucleotides: TGTGCCAGCTCACCGACAGGGGAGTGGAATGGCTACACCTTC.

The genes are TRBV6-2 or TRBV6-3 and TRBJ2-5; TRBD1 matches at 7 bases. The germline CDR1 and CDR2 sequences are MNHEY and SVGEGT. The CDR3 spans 17 residues. V lost 0 bases, J lost 5 bases, and 12 bases stayed unmatched. Here the CDR3 DNA reads TGTGCCAGCAGTTACTCCGCCGACAGGGTGGTGAGGGAGACCCAGTACTTC. It is translated as CASSYSADRVVRETQYF.

This chain uses TRBV7-2 with TRBJ1-4; possibly TRBD1 for D (6 bases). Germline CDR1 reads SGHTA; CDR2 reads FQGNSA. V was shortened by 5 bases and J by 6 bases, with 19 bases between the two germline ends. The CDR3 consists of 16 residues. For the CDR3, the DNA is TGTGCCAGCAGCCGGCCAGGGAGGGGACAAGATGAAAAACTGTTTTTT. The encoded protein is CASSRPGRGQDEKLFF.

The table lists this clone with a few counts. The J gene is TRBJ2-7, the V gene TRBV27, with D perhaps assigned TRBD1 or TRBD2 (5 bases each). The ends were cut back, 6 bases at V and 3 bases at J, with 12 bases in the middle. The germline gives CDR1 MNHEY, CDR2 SMNVEV (reference sequence). The CDR3 runs 13 residues. CDR3: CASSRDAIYEQYF. The CDR3 bases are TGTGCCAGCAGCAGGGACGCCATCTACGAGCAGTACTTC.

The chain uses TRBV9 and TRBJ1-4, with a weak D call TRBD1 (5 bases). Germline V CDR1 and CDR2: SGDLS, YYNGEE. Trimming stripped 0 bases from V and 8 bases from J, with 14 bases between. CDR3 length: 15 amino acids. The chain's CDR3 is CASSVGSGGVEKLFF. In DNA form, the CDR3 reads TGTGCCAGCAGCGTAGGGTCGGGGGGTGTAGAAAAACTGTTTTTT. The variable domain in full, with the rest retrieved from reference TRBV9 and TRBJ1-4, is DSGVTQTPKHLITATGQRVTLRCSPRSGDLSVYWYQQSLDQGLQFLIQYYNGEERAKGNILERFSAQQFPDLHSELNLSSLELGDSALYFCASSVGSGGVEKLFFGSGTQLSVL.

This chain connects TRBV10-1 to TRBJ1-2; possibly TRBD1 for D (5 bases). Looked up from germline, CDR1 is WNHNN and CDR2 is SYGVQD (reference sequence). V was shortened by 6 bases and J by 0 bases, with 14 bases between the two germline ends. This CDR3 has 15 amino acids. CDR3 in DNA: TGCGCCAGCAGCCCTGGGGGAATAGCTAACTATGGCTACACCTTC. This codes for CASSPGGIANYGYTF.

V is TRBV30 and J is TRBJ1-2; 7 bases align to TRBD1. The junction had 10 bases not matched to a gene; V was cut back by 3 bases and J by 3 bases. CDR3 length: 15 residues. Per the germline V gene, CDR1 is GTSNPN and CDR2 is SVGIG (reference sequence). The CDR3 bases are TGTGCCTGGAGCCTTACAGGGGTAGGCCACTATGGCTACACCTTC. Amino acid sequence: CAWSLTGVGHYGYTF.

The chain couples TRBV10-3 to TRBJ2-3; a possible D gene is TRBD1 (7 bases). The CDR3 sequence is 15 residues long. Trimming took off 4 bases at V and 4 bases at J, with 15 bases between the two ends. CDR1 is ENHRY, CDR2 SYGVKD, per germline. CDR3 residues: CAISATGTLADTQYF. The CDR3 coding sequence is TGTGCCATCAGTGCGACAGGGACTCTCGCAGATACGCAGTATTTT.

This chain joins TRBV7-3 and TRBJ1-2; 9 bases are a match to TRBD1. Germline V lookup: CDR1 SGHTA, CDR2 FQGTGA. CDR3 length equals 14 residues. V dropped 5 bases and J dropped 6; count of bases not matched to a gene: 7. The CDR3 region is CASSKPGQGHGYTF. In nucleotides, the CDR3 is TGTGCCAGCAGCAAACCGGGACAGGGCCATGGCTACACCTTC.

The V call is TRBV6-6, the J call TRBJ1-5, with TRBD1 identical over 11 bases. CDR1 and CDR2 (germline): MNHNY, SVGAGI (reference sequence). V shed 7 bases, J shed 4 bases, and the junction held 6 bases outside the gene matches. The CDR3 totals 15 residues. The CDR3 region has the DNA TGTGCCAGCATATTTGGGACAGGGGGAAATCAGCCCCAGCATTTT. Its translation: CASIFGTGGNQPQHF.

The chain is built from TRBV7-3 and TRBJ2-1; no clear D. Trimming took off 2 bases at V and 2 bases at J, with 10 bases between the two ends. Germline CDR1 reads SGHTA; CDR2 reads FQGTGA. The CDR3 has 15 amino acids. The CDR3 DNA is TGTGCCAGCAGCTTATCGGGCAGCACCTACAATGAGCAGTTCTTC. Amino acid sequence: CASSLSGSTYNEQFF.